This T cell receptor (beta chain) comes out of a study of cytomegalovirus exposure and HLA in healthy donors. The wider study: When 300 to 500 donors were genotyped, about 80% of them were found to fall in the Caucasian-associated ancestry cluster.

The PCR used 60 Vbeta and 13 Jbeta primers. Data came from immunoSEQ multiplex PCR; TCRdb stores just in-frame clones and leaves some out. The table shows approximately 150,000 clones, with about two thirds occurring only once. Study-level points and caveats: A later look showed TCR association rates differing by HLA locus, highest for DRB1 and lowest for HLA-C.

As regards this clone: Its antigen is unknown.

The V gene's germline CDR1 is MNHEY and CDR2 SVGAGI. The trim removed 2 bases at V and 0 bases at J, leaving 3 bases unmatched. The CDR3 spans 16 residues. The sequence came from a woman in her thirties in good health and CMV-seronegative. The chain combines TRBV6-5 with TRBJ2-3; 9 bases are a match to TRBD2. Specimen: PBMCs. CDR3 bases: TGTGCCAGCAGTTACCCTAGCGGGGCCAGCACAGATACGCAGTATTTT. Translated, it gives CASSYPSGASTDTQYF.